Presented here are 2 T cell receptor beta chains from one specimen sequenced in a study of post-analysis software for immune sequencing data. TCR beta cDNA libraries had unique molecular identifiers. TCRdb redid the calling of the PCR reads with MiXCR, one entry per CDR3 protein. The table lists around 400,000 distinct CDR3 sequences, less than 40% of them singletons. Points from the study as a whole: Five or six TRBV segments, TRBV5-6, TRBV5-1 and TRBV20-1 among them, were found more frequent in patients than controls.

These receptors' antigens are unknown. The sequenced sample consisted of blood. The receptor set was obtained from a girl aged 5-17 years with multiple sclerosis.

Concerning this clonotype: Relative to the germline gene, one junction end is altered; a read error may explain this. The V and J genes are TRBV5-1 and TRBJ2-5, with D perhaps matching TRBD1 (5 bases). In germline, CDR1 is SGHRS, CDR2 YFSETQ. This CDR3 region has 13 residues. As DNA, the CDR3 is TGCGCCAGCAGGACAGATCTACAAGGGACCCAGTACTTC. Protein product: CASRTDLQGTQYF.

The rearrangement joins TRBV7-9 to TRBJ2-6; D gene unclear. The V end lost 5 bases, the J end lost 2 bases, and 10 bases lay between the germline ends. This CDR3 is built from 15 residues. CDR1 and CDR2 (germline): SEHNR, FQNEAQ (reference sequence). Here the CDR3 reads CASSLQNTGANVLTF. DNA of the CDR3: TGTGCCAGCAGCCTACAAAATACTGGGGCCAACGTCCTGACTTTC.